Presented here are 6 T cell receptor beta chains from one specimen sequenced in a study of blood T cell repertoires in COVID-19. Generated by immunoSEQ multiplex PCR, the TCRdb table keeps only in-frame clones and is missing some. This table has fewer than 200,000 clones, roughly 76% appearing once. Material: peripheral blood. All receptors derive from a woman of 80 years or more with COVID-19, enrolled during active disease.

A single count supports this clone. The J gene is TRBJ1-1, the V gene TRBV10-3, with D possibly TRBD1 on 6 matching bases. The CDR3 contains 13 residues. CDR1 is ENHRY and CDR2 is SYGVKD in the germline V gene. Deletions cut 6 bases from V and 4 bases from J, with 12 bases between. CDR3 DNA sequence: TGTGCCATCAGCGTTAGGGGGGGCACTGAAGCTTTCTTT. It codes for CAISVRGGTEAFF.

The chain recombines TRBV5-4 with TRBJ2-2; 9 bases are a match to TRBD1. The CDR3 is made up of 16 amino acids. The germline CDR1 and CDR2 sequences are SGHNT and YYREEE (reference sequence). The ends lost 0 bases at V and 5 bases at J; junction bases unmatched: 5. CDR3 protein: CASSLAGTGMTGELFF. The CDR3 DNA sequence: TGTGCCAGCAGCTTGGCCGGGACAGGGATGACCGGGGAGCTGTTTTTT.

The chain joins TRBV11-2 to TRBJ1-6; no definite D call. This CDR3 spans 17 amino acids. V was cut by 0 bases and J by 0 bases, with 9 bases left in between. Germline CDR1 and CDR2: SGHAT and FQNNGV. The CDR3: CASSLEGEGSYNSPLHF. For the CDR3, the DNA is TGTGCCAGCAGCTTAGAAGGTGAGGGCTCCTATAATTCACCCCTCCACTTT.

V is TRBV5-6 and J is TRBJ2-3; 9 bases match TRBD2. Per the germline V gene, CDR1 is SGHDT and CDR2 is YYEEEE. The CDR3 sequence is 17 residues long. The junction had 7 bases not matched to a gene; V was cut back by 0 bases and J by 2 bases. CDR3 sequence: CASSLGWLAGATDTQYF. The CDR3 DNA reads TGTGCCAGCAGCTTGGGGTGGTTAGCGGGGGCCACAGATACGCAGTATTTT.

This chain joins TRBV15 and TRBJ1-5; possibly TRBD1 for D (5 bases). V was pared by 1 base and J by 0 bases, with 16 bases between. This CDR3 region has 18 residues. Germline-derived CDR1 and CDR2 are LNHNV and YYDKDF (reference sequence). In DNA, the CDR3 is TGTGCCACCAGCAGAGCCGTCTACCAGACAGTTAGCAATCAGCCCCAGCATTTT. Protein: CATSRAVYQTVSNQPQHF.

V usage is TRBV6-5 and J usage is TRBJ1-4; D is perhaps TRBD1 (5 bases). Trimming stripped 6 bases from V and 10 bases from J, with 15 bases between. CDR1 is MNHEY, CDR2 SVGAGI, per germline. This CDR3 spans 13 amino acids. CDR3 residues: CASRGVGGGKLFF. DNA for the CDR3: TGTGCCAGCAGGGGGGTTGGCGGGGGAAAACTGTTTTTT.